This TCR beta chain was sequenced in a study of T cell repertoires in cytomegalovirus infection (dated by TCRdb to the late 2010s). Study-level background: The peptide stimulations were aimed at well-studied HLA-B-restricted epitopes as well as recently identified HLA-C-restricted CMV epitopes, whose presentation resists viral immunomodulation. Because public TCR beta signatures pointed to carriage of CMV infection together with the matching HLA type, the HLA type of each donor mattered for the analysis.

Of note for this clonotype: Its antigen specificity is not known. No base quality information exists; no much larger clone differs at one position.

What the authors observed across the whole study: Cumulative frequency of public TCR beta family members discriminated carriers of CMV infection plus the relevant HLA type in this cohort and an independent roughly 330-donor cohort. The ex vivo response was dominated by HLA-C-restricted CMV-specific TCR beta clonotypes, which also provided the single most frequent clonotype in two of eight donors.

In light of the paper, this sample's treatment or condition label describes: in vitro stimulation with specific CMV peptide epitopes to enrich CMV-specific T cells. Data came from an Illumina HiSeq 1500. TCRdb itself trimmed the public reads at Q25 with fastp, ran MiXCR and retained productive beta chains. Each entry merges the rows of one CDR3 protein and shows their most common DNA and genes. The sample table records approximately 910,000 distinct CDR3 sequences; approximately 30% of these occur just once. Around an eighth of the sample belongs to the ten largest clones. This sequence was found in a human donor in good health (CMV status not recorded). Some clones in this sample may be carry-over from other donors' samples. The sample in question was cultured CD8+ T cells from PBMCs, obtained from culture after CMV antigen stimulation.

The nucleotide sequence reads as follows: TGTGCCAGCAGCCCGAGGGGGGGCGCTTACTTC. Its protein reads: CASSPRGGAYF. The sequence links TRBV11-2 to TRBJ2-7, and the D gene may be TRBD2, 7 bases matching. Trimming costs V 5 bases and J 13 bases, and their ends lie 15 bases apart. From the cysteine up to the phenylalanine, the CDR3 has a length of 11 residues. Only the CDR3 DNA stays, 33 bases, in frame from base 1. CDR1 and CDR2 were assigned from the germline V gene as SGHAT and FQNNGV.